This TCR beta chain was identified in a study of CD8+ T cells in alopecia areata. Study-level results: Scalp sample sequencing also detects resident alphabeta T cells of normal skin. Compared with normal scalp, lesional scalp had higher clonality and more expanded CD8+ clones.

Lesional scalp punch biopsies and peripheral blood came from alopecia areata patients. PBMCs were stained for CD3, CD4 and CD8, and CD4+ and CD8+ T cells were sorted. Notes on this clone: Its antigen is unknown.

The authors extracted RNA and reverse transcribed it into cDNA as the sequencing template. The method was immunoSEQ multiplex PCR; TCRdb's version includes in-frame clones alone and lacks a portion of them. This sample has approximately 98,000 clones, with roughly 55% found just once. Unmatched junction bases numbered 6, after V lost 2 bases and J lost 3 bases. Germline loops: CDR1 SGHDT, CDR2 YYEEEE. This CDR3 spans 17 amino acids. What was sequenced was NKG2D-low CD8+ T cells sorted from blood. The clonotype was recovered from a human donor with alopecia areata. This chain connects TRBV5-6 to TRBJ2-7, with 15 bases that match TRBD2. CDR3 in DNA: TGTGCCAGCAGCTTTGGGACTAGCGGGAGGATACTCTACGAGCAGTACTTC. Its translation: CASSFGTSGRILYEQYF. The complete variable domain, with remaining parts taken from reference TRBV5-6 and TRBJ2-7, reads DAGVTQSPTHLIKTRGQQVTLRCSPKSGHDTVSWYQQALGQGPQFIFQYYEEEERQRGNFPDRFSGHQFPNYSSELNVNALLLGDSALYLCASSFGTSGRILYEQYFGPGTRLTVT.